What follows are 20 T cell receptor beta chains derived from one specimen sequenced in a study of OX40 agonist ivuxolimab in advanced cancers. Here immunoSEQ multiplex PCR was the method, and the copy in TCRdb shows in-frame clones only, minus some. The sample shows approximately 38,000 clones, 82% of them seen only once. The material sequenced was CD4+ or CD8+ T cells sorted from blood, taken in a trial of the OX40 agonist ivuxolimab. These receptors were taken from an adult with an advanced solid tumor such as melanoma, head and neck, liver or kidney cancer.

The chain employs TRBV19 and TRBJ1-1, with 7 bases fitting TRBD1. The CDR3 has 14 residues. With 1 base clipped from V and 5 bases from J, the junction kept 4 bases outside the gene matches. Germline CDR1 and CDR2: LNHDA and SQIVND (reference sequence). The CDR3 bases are TGTGCCAGTAGTATAGGCAGGGGGGAAACTGAAGCTTTCTTT. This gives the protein CASSIGRGETEAFF.

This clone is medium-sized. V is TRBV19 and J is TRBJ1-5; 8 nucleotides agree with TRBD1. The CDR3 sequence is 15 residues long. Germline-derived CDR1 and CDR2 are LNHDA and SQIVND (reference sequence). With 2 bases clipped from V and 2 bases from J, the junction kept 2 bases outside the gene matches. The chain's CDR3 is CASSIWGQGNQPQHF. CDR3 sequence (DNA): TGTGCCAGTAGTATATGGGGACAGGGCAATCAGCCCCAGCATTTT. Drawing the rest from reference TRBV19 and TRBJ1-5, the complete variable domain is DGGITQSPKYLFRKEGQNVTLSCEQNLNHDAMYWYRQDPGQGLRLIYYSQIVNDFQKGDIAEGYSVSREKKESFPLTVTSAQKNPTAFYLCASSIWGQGNQPQHFGDGTRLSIL.

Here the CDR3 reads CASSRTGEETQYF. DNA of the CDR3: TGTGCCAGCAGTCGGACAGGGGAAGAGACCCAGTACTTC. V is TRBV19 and J is TRBJ2-5; 9 bases line up with TRBD1. This CDR3 has 13 residues. Germline V gene sequence: CDR1 LNHDA, CDR2 SQIVND (reference sequence). V dropped 9 bases and J dropped 3; count of bases not matched to a gene: 5.

This chain's CDR3 is CSVVGAGAYEQYF. CDR3 DNA: TGCAGCGTTGTCGGAGCGGGGGCCTACGAGCAGTACTTC. The chain recombines TRBV29-1 with TRBJ2-7; 8 nucleotides agree with TRBD2. The trim removed 4 bases at V and 2 bases at J, leaving 4 bases unmatched. This CDR3 region has 13 residues. The germline V gene has CDR1 SQVTM and CDR2 ANQGSEA.

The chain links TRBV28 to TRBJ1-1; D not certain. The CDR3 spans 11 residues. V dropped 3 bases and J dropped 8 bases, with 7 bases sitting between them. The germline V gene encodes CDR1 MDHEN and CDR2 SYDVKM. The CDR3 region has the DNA TGTGCCAGCAGTTTGGGGTTAGAAGCTTTCTTT. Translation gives CASSLGLEAFF.

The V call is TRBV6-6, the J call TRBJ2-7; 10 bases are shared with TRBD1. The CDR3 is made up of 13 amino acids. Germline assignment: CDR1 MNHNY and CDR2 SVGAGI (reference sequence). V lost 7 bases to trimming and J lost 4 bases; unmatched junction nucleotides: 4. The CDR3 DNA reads TGTGCCAGCAACAGGGACAGGGGTTACGAGCAGTACTTC. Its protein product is CASNRDRGYEQYF.

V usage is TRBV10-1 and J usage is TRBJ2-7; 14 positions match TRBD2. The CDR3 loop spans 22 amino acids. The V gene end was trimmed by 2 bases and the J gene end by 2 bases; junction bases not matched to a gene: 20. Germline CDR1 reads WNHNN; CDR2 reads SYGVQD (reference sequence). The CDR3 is CASSEVGGLGLAGDFSAYEQYF. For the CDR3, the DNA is TGCGCCAGCAGTGAGGTAGGGGGGTTGGGACTAGCGGGAGACTTTTCCGCCTACGAGCAGTACTTC.

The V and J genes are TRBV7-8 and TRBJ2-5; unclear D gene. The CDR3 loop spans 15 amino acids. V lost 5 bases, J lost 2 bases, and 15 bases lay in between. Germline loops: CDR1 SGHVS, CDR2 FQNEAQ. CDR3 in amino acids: CASSDATLNQETQYF. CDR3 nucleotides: TGTGCCAGCAGCGATGCGACCCTCAATCAAGAGACCCAGTACTTC.

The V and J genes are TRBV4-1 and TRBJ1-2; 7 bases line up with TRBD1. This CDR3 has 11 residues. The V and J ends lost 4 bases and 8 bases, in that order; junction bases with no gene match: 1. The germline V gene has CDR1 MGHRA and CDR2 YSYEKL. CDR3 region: CASSRDRGYTF. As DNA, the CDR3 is TGCGCCAGCAGCCGGGACAGAGGCTACACCTTC.

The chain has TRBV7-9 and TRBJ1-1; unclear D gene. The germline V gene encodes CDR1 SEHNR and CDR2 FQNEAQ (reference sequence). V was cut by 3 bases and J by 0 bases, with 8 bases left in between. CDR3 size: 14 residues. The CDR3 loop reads CASSFVVMNTEAFF. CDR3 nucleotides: TGTGCCAGCAGCTTTGTGGTTATGAACACTGAAGCTTTCTTT.

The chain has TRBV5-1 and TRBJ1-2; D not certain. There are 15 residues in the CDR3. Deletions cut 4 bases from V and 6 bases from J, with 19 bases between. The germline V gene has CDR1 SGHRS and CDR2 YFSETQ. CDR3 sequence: CASSTRTGGSDGYTF. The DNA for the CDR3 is TGCGCCAGCAGCACGAGGACTGGCGGGTCGGATGGCTACACCTTC. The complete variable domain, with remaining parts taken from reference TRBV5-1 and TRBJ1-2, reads KAGVTQTPRYLIKTRGQQVTLSCSPISGHRSVSWYQQTPGQGLQFLFEYFSETQRNKGNFPGRFSGRQFSNSRSEMNVSTLELGDSALYLCASSTRTGGSDGYTFGSGTRLTVV.

DNA of the CDR3: TGTGCCAGCAGTTACACTATCATCCGGGACAGGTCCACCCGGGGTGAAGCTTTCTTT. The encoded protein is CASSYTIIRDRSTRGEAFF. The chain couples TRBV27 to TRBJ1-1; 8 positions match TRBD1. Unmatched junction bases numbered 23, after V lost 4 bases and J lost 7 bases. Germline V CDR1 and CDR2: MNHEY, SMNVEV (reference sequence). The CDR3 loop spans 19 amino acids.

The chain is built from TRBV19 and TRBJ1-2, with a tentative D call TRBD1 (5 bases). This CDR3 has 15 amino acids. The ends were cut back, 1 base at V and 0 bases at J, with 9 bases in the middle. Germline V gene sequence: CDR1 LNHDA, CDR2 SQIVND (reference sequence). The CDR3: CASSIGTQTNYGYTF. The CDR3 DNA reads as TGTGCCAGTAGTATAGGGACACAAACTAACTATGGCTACACCTTC.

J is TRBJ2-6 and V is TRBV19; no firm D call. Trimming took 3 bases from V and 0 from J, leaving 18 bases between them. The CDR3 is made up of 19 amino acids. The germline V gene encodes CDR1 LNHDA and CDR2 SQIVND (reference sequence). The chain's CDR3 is CASSMYHATEYSGANVLTF. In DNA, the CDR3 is TGTGCCAGTAGTATGTATCACGCCACCGAGTACTCTGGGGCCAACGTCCTGACTTTC.

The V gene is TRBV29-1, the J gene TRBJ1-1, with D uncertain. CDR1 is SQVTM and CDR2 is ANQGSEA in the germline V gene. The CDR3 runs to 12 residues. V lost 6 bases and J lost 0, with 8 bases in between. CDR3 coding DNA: TGCAGCGTCCCCCCCATGAACACTGAAGCTTTCTTT. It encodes CSVPPMNTEAFF.

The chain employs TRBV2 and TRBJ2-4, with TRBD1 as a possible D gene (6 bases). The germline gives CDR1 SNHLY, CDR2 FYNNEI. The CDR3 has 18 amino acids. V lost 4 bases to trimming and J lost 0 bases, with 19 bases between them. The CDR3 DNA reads TGTGCCAGCAGTGTGGGATATGGGGGACACCTAGCCAAAAACATTCAGTACTTC. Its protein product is CASSVGYGGHLAKNIQYF.

This chain's CDR3 is CASSQESARGYTF. CDR3 in DNA: TGCGCCAGCAGCCAAGAAAGCGCTCGGGGCTACACCTTC. The chain carries TRBV4-3 and TRBJ1-2; D is uncertain. Trimming took 0 bases from V and 8 from J, leaving 10 bases between them. Per germline, CDR1 LGHNA and CDR2 YSLEER. The CDR3 contains 13 residues.

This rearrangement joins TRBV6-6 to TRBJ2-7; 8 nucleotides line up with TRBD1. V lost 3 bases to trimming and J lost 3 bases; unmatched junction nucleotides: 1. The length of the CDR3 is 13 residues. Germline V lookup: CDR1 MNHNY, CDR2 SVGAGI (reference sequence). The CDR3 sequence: CASSYDRGYEQYF. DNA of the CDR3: TGTGCCAGCAGTTATGACAGGGGCTACGAGCAGTACTTC.

For the CDR3, the DNA is TGTGCCAGCAGACCAAGCAACAGTAACAATGAGCAGTTCTTC. Its protein product is CASRPSNSNNEQFF. This chain connects TRBV27 to TRBJ2-1, with no clear D. V lost 6 bases, J lost 5 bases, and 14 bases lay in between. The CDR3 runs 14 residues. Germline CDR1 reads MNHEY; CDR2 reads SMNVEV (reference sequence).

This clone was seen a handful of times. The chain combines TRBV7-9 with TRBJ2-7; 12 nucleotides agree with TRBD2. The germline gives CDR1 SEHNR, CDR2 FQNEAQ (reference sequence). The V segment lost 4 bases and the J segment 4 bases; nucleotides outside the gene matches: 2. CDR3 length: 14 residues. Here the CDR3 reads CASSSGLAGYEQYF. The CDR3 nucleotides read TGTGCCAGCAGCTCAGGACTAGCGGGGTACGAGCAGTACTTC.